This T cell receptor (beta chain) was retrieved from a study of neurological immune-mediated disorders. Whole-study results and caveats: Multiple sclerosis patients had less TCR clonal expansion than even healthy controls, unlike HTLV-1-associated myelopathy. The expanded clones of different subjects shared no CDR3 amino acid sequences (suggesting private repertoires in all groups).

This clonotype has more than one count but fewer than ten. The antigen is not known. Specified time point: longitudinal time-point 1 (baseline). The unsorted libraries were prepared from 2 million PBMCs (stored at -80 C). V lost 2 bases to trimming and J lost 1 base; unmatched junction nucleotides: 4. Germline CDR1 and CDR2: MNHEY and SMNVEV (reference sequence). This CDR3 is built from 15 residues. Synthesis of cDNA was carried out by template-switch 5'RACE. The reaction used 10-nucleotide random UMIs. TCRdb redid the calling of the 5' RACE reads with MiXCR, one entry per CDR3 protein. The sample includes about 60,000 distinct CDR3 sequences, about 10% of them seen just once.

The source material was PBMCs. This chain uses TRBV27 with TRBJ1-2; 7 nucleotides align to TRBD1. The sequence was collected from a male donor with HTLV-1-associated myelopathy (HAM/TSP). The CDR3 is CASSLEGQSNYGYTF. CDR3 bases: TGTGCCAGCAGTTTAGAGGGACAGAGTAACTATGGCTACACCTTC.